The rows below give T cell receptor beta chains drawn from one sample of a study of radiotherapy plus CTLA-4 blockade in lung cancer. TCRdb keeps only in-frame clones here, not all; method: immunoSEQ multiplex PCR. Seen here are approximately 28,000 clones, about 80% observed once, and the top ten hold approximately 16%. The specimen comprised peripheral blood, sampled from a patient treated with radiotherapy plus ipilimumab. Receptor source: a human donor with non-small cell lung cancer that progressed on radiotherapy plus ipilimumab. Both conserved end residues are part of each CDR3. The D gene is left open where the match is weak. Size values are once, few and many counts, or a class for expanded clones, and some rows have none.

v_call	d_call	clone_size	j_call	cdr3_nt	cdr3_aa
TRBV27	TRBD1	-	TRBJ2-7	TGTGCCAGCAGTTTCCCCGGGACAGGGCTGTACGAGCAGTACTTC	CASSFPGTGLYEQYF
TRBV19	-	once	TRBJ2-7	TGTGCCAGTAGTATAGTCGGGGTACGGTACGAGCAGTACTTC	CASSIVGVRYEQYF
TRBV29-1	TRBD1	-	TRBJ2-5	TGCAGCGTGAGGGGCGGACAGGAAGAGACCCAGTACTTC	CSVRGGQEETQYF
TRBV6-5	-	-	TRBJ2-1	TGTGCCAGCAGTTACGGACCCGGGCAATACAATGAGCAGTTCTTC	CASSYGPGQYNEQFF
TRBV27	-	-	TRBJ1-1	TGTGCCAGCAGTTTTTTAGGGGCGTACACTGAAGCTTTCTTT	CASSFLGAYTEAFF
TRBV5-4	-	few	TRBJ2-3	TGTGCCAGCTCCTTCCAAGGGGCTGGCACAGATACGCAGTATTTT	CASSFQGAGTDTQYF
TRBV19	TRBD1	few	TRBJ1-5	TGTGCCAGTACCCGGACAGGAGGTTATAGCAATCAGCCCCAGCATTTT	CASTRTGGYSNQPQHF
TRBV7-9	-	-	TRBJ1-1	TGTGCCAGCAGCGGCCCATTTAAAATAGAAACGGGATTCGTAGCTTTCTTT	CASSGPFKIETGFVAFF
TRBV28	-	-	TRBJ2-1	TGTGCCAGCAGTCAAGACGTAGGGGCCTACAATGAGCAGTTCTTC	CASSQDVGAYNEQFF
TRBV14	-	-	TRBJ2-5	TGTGCCAGCAGCCGGACGTTGGCGGAGACCCAGTACTTC	CASSRTLAETQYF
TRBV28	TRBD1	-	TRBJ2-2	TGTGCCAGCAGTTCGATACCGATGACAGGGGGAATCGCCGGGGAGCTGTTTTTT	CASSSIPMTGGIAGELFF
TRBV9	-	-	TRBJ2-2	TGTGCCAGCAGCGTAGGCCCAGGTTCGGACACCGGGGAGCTGTTTTTT	CASSVGPGSDTGELFF
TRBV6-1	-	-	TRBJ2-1	TGTGCCAGCAACCTAGACCAGTACAATGAGCAGTTCTTC	CASNLDQYNEQFF
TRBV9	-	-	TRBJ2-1	TGTGCCAGCAGCGAGGGGGTAACTGAGCAGTTCTTC	CASSEGVTEQFF
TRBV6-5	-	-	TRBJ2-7	TGTGCCACCAGGGACGGCGCCTACGAGCAGTACTTC	CATRDGAYEQYF
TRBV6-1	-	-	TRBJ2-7	TGTGCCAGCAGAGACGGACAGTACTACGAGCAGTACTTC	CASRDGQYYEQYF
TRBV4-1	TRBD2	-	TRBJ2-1	TGCGCCAGCAGGCAAAGAGGGGGGACTAGCGGTAATGAGCAGTTCTTC	CASRQRGGTSGNEQFF
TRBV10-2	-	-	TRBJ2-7	TGCGCCAGCAGCACAGCCTACGAGCAGTACTTC	CASSTAYEQYF
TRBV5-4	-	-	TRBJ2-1	TGTGCCAGCAGCTTAGGGACTGGGACCTACAATGAGCAGTTCTTC	CASSLGTGTYNEQFF
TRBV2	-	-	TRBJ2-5	TGTGCCAGCAGTCCTTGGACAGAGCAAGAGACCCAGTACTTC	CASSPWTEQETQYF
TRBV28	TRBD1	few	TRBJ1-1	TGTGCCAGCAGCCCGGAGGGACAGGGGGACACTGAAGCTTTCTTT	CASSPEGQGDTEAFF
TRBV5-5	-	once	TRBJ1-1	TGTGCCAGCAGCTCGACTTGGGGGGACACTGAAGCTTTCTTT	CASSSTWGDTEAFF
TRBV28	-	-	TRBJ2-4	TGTGCCAGCAGTGCGCCGGGACGCCCCAAAAACATTCAGTACTTC	CASSAPGRPKNIQYF
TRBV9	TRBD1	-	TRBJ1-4	TGTGCCAGCAGCGTAGCCGACAGGGTCGGAAAACTGTTTTTT	CASSVADRVGKLFF
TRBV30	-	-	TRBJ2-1	TGTGCCTGGAGTAGTGGAGGGTCGGGGTACAATGAGCAGTTCTTC	CAWSSGGSGYNEQFF
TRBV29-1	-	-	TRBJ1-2	TGCAGCGCCGAGGAATGGCAGGGTGTAGTTAACTATGGCTACACCTTC	CSAEEWQGVVNYGYTF
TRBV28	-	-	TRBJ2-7	TGTGCCAGCAGTTTCCGGGGGGCTGACTCCTACGAGCAGTACTTC	CASSFRGADSYEQYF
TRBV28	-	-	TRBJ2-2	TGTGCCAGCAGTCTCAAAGGGACTCTCGGGGGGCTGTTTTTT	CASSLKGTLGGLFF
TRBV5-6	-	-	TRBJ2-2	TGTGCCAGCAGCTTGGTTCTCGGGGAGCTGTTTTTT	CASSLVLGELFF
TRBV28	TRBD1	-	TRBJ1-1	TGTGCCAGCAGTTTGGGACAGGGGGCGAACACTGAAGCTTTCTTT	CASSLGQGANTEAFF
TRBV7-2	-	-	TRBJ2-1	TGTGCCAGCAGCTTAGTCCCAAACAATGAGCAGTTCTTC	CASSLVPNNEQFF
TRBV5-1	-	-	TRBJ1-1	TGCGCCAGCAGCCAAGGGGGGGGTATGATAATGAACACTGAAGCTTTCTTT	CASSQGGGMIMNTEAFF
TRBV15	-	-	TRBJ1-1	TGTGCCACCAGCTCCAGGGTGGCTGAAGCTTTCTTT	CATSSRVAEAFF
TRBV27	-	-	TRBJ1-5	TGTGCCAGCAGGCCCCAAGGTAGCAATCAGCCCCAGCATTTT	CASRPQGSNQPQHF
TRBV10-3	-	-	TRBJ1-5	TGTGCCATCAGCTCGGGCGGAATGTATCAGCCCCAGCATTTT	CAISSGGMYQPQHF
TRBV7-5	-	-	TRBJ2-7	TGTGTCAGAAGCTGGGACCCCCCCTACGAGCAGTACTTC	CVRSWDPPYEQYF
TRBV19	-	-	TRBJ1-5	TGTGCCAGTAGTATGTCCGTCTGGACGGTCAATCAGCCCCAGCATTTT	CASSMSVWTVNQPQHF
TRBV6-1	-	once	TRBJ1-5	TGTGCCAGCAGTGAAAGGGAGAACCAGCCCCAGCATTTT	CASSERENQPQHF
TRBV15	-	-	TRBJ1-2	TGTGCCACCAGCAGAGAGGGAAACAGGGCAAACTATGGCTACACCTTC	CATSREGNRANYGYTF
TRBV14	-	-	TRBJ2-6	TGTGCCAGCAGCCAAGTTCTGGGGTCTGGGGCCAACGTCCTGACTTTC	CASSQVLGSGANVLTF
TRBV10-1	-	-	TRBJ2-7	TGCGCCAGCAGTGAGAGGGGGGGCCCACCAGGGTCCGACGAGCAGTACTTC	CASSERGGPPGSDEQYF
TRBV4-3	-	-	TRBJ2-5	TGCGCCAGCAGCCAAGTGGGAGCCCCAATGGAGACCCAGTACTTC	CASSQVGAPMETQYF
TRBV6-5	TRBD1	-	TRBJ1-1	TGTGCCAGCAGGCAGGGGGCGAGGAACACTGAAGCTTTCTTT	CASRQGARNTEAFF
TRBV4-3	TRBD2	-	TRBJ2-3	TGCGCCAGCAGCCAAGATGTCAGCGGGGGGTGGACAGATACGCAGTATTTT	CASSQDVSGGWTDTQYF
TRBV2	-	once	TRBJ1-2	TGTGCCAGCGTCACTGTTGGGACCCACTATGGCTACACCTTC	CASVTVGTHYGYTF
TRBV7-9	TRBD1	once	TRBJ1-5	TGTGCCAGCAGCTTAGCGCTCCCGGGACAGGGGGCGCGTCAGCCCCAGCATTTT	CASSLALPGQGARQPQHF